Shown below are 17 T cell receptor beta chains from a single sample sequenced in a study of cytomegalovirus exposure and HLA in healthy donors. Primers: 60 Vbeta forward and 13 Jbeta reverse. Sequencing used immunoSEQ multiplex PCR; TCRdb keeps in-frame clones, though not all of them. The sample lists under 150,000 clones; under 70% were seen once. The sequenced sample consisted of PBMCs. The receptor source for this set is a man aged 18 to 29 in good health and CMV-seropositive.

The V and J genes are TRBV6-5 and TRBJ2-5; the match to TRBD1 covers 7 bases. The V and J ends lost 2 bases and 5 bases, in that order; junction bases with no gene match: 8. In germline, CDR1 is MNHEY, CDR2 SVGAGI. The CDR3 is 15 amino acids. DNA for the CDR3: TGTGCCAGCAGTTACCTGGGACAGCCCCAGGAGACCCAGTACTTC. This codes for CASSYLGQPQETQYF.

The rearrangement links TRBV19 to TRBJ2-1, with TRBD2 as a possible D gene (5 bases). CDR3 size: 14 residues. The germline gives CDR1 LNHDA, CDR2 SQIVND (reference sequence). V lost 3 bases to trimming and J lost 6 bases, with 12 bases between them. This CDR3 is CASSIFPGSNEQFF. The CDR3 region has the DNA TGTGCCAGTAGTATTTTTCCGGGGTCCAATGAGCAGTTCTTC.

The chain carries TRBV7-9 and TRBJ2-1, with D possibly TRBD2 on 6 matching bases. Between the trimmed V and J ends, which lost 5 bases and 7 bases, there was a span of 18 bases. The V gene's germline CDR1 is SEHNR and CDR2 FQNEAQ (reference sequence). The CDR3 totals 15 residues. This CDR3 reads CASSPKTRVGNEQFF. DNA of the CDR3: TGTGCCAGCAGCCCAAAGACTAGGGTAGGGAATGAGCAGTTCTTC.

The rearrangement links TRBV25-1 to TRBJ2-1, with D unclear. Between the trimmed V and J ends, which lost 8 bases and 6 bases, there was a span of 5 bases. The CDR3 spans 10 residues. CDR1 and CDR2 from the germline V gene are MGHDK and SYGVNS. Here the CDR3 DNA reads TGTGCCAGCGGTAGCAATGAGCAGTTCTTC. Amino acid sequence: CASGSNEQFF.

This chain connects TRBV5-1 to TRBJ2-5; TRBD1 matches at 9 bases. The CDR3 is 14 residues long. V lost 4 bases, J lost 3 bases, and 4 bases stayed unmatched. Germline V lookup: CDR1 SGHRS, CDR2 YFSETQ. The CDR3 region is CASSDRTGEETQYF. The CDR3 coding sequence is TGCGCCAGCAGCGACCGGACAGGGGAAGAGACCCAGTACTTC.

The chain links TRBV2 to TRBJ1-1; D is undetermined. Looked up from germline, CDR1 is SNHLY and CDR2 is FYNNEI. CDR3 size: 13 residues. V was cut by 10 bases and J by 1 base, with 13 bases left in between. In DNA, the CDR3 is TGTGCCACCCGGTTTACGGGGAACACTGAAGCTTTCTTT. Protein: CATRFTGNTEAFF. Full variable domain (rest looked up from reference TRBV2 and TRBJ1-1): EPEVTQTPSHQVTQMGQEVILRCVPISNHLYFYWYRQILGQKVEFLVSFYNNEISEKSEIFDDQFSVERPDGSNFTLKIRSTKLEDSAMYFCATRFTGNTEAFFGQGTRLTVV.

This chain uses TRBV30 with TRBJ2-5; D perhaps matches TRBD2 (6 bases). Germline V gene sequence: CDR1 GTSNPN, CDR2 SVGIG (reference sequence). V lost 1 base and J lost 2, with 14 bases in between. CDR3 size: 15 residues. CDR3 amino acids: CAWSAFVAAQETQYF. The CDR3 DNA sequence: TGTGCCTGGAGTGCGTTCGTAGCGGCACAAGAGACCCAGTACTTC.

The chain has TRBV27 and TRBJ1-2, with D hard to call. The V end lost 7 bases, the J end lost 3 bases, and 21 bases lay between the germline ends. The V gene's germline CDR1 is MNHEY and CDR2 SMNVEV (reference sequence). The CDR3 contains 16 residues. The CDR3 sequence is CASTDAKGLADYGYTF. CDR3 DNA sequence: TGTGCCAGCACCGACGCAAAAGGGCTAGCGGACTATGGCTACACCTTC.

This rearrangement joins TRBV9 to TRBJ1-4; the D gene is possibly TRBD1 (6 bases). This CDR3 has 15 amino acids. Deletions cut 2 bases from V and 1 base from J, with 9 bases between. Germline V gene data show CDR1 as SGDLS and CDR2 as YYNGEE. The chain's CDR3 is CASSVGQKTNEKLFF. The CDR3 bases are TGTGCCAGCAGCGTTGGACAGAAAACTAATGAAAAACTGTTTTTT.

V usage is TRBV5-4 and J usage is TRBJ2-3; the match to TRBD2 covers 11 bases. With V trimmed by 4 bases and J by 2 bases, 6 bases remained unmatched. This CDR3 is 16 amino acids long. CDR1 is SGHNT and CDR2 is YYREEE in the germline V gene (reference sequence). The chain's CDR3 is CASSLKTSGATDTQYF. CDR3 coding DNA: TGTGCCAGCAGCCTAAAGACTAGCGGGGCCACAGATACGCAGTATTTT.

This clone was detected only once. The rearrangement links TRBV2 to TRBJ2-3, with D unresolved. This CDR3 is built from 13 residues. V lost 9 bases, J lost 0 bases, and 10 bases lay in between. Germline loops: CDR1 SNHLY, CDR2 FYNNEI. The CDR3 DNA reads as TGTGCCAGAGCTAGTGATAGCACAGATACGCAGTATTTT. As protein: CARASDSTDTQYF.

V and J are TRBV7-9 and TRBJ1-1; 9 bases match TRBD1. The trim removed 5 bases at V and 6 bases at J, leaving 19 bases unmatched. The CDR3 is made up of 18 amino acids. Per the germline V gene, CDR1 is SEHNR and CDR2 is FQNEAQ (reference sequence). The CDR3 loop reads CASSPIGTGLGRDAEAFF. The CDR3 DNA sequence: TGTGCCAGCAGCCCCATCGGGACAGGGCTGGGAAGGGACGCTGAAGCTTTCTTT. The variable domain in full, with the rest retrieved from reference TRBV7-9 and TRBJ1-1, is DTGVSQNPRHKITKRGQNVTFRCDPISEHNRLYWYRQTLGQGPEFLTYFQNEAQLEKSRLLSDRFSAERPKGSFSTLEIQRTEQGDSAMYLCASSPIGTGLGRDAEAFFGQGTRLTVV.

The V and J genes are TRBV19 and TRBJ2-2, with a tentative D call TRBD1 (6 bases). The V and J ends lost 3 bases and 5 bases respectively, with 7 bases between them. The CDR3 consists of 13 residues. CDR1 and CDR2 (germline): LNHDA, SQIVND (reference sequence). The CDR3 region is CASSMDRTGELFF. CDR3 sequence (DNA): TGTGCCAGTAGTATGGACAGAACCGGGGAGCTGTTTTTT.

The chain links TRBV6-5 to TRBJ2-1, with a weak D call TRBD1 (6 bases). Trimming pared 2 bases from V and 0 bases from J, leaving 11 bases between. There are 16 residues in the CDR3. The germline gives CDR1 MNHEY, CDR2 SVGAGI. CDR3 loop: CASSYEGHRSYNEQFF. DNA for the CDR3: TGTGCCAGCAGTTACGAGGGACACCGCTCCTACAATGAGCAGTTCTTC.

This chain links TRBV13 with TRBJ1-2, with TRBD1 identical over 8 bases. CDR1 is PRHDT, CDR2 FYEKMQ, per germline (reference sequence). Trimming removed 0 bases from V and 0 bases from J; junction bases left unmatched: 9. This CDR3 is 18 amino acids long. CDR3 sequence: CASSLGGRQGPANYGYTF. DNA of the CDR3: TGTGCCAGCAGCTTAGGTGGACGACAGGGGCCTGCTAACTATGGCTACACCTTC.

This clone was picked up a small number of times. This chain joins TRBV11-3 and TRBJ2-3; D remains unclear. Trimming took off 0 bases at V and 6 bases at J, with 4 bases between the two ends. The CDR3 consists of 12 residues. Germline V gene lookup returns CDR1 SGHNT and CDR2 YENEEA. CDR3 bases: TGTGCCAGCAGCTTAGACTCGGATACGCAGTATTTT. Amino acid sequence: CASSLDSDTQYF.

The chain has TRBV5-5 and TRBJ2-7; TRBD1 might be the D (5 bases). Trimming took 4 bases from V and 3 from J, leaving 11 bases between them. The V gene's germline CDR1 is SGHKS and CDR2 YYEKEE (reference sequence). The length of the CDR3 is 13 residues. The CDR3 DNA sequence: TGTGCCAGCAGCCGCCTTCAGGGCTACGAGCAGTACGTC. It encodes CASSRLQGYEQYV.